The source of this T cell receptor beta chain is a study of T cells in Graves' hyperthyroidism and ophthalmopathy. V was clipped by 4 bases and J by 0 bases, with 12 bases between them. There are 15 residues in the CDR3. Germline V gene sequence: CDR1 SGHRS, CDR2 YFSETQ. RNA transcripts yielded amplified TCR beta CDR3 regions. Researchers ran a first-round RT-PCR on the TCR CDR3 using the HTBI primer set. Each CDR3 protein gets one entry after TCRdb re-called the multiplex PCR reads with MiXCR. In the table there are fewer than 600,000 distinct CDR3 sequences, 14% of which are singletons. This clonotype was recorded at least ten times. Its antigen remains unidentified. Study-wide results and limits: Blood samples included most of the expanded thyroid clonotypes exceeding 0.001.

The TCR sequence derives from a woman aged 40 to 55 with Graves' hyperthyroidism. Sequenced input: blood. The genes are TRBV5-1 and TRBJ2-3, with unresolved D. The CDR3 here is CASSVSVYSTDTQYF. The CDR3 coding sequence is TGCGCCAGCAGCGTCTCCGTATATAGCACAGATACGCAGTATTTT. The whole variable domain, filled in from reference TRBV5-1 and TRBJ2-3, reads KAGVTQTPRYLIKTRGQQVTLSCSPISGHRSVSWYQQTPGQGLQFLFEYFSETQRNKGNFPGRFSGRQFSNSRSEMNVSTLELGDSALYLCASSVSVYSTDTQYFGPGTRLTVL.